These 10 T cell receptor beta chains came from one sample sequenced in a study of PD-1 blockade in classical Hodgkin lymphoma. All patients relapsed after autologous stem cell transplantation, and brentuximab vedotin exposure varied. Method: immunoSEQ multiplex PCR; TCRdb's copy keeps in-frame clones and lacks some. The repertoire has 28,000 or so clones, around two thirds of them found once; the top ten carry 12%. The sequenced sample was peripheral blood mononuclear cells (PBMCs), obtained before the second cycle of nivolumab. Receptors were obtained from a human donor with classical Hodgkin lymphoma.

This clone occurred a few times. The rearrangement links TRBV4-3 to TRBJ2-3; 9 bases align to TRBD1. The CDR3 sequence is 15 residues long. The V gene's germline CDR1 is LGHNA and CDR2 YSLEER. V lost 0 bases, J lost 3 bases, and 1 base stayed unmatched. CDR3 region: CASSQDGTGTDTQYF. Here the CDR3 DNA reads TGCGCCAGCAGCCAAGATGGGACAGGGACAGATACGCAGTATTTT.

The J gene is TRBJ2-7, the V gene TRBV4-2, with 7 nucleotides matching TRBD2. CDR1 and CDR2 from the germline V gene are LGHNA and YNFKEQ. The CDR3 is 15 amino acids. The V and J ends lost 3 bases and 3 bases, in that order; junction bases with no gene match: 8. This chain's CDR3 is CASSQPLRGVYEQYF. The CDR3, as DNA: TGTGCCAGCAGCCAGCCCTTACGGGGGGTCTACGAGCAGTACTTC.

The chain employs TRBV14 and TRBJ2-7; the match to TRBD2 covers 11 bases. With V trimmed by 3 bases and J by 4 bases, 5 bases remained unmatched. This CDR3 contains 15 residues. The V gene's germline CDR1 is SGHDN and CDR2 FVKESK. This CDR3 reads CASSQIAGGSYEQYF. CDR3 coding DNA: TGTGCCAGCAGCCAGATAGCGGGGGGGAGTTACGAGCAGTACTTC.

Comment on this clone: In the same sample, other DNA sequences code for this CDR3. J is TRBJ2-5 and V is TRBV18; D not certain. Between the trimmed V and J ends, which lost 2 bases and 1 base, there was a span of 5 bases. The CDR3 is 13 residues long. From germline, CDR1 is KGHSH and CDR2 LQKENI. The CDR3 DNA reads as TGTGCCAGCTCACCAGGGGTCCAAGAGACCCAGTACTTC. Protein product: CASSPGVQETQYF. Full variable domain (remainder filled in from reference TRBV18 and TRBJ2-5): NAGVMQNPRHLVRRRGQEARLRCSPMKGHSHVYWYRQLPEEGLKFMVYLQKENIIDESGMPKERFSAEFPKEGPSILRIQQVVRGDSAAYFCASSPGVQETQYFGPGTRLLVL.

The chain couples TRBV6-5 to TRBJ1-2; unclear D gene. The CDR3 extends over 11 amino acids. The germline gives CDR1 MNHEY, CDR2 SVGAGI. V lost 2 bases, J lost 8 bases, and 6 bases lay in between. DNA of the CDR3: TGTGCCAGCAGTTACAGGGAGGGCTACACCTTC. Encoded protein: CASSYREGYTF.

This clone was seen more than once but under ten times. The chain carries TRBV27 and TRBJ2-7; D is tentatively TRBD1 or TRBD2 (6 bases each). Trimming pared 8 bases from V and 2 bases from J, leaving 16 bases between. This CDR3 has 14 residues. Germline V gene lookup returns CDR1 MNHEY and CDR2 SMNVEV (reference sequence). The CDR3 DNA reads TGTGCCAGCGGGCCCGGAGGGACACCCTACGAGCAGTACTTC. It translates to CASGPGGTPYEQYF.

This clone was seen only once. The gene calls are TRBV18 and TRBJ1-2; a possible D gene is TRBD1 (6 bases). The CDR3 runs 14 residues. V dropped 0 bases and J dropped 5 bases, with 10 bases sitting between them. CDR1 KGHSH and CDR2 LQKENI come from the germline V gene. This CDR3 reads CASSPPDSLYGYTF. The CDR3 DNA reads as TGTGCCAGCTCACCACCGGACAGTTTGTATGGCTACACCTTC. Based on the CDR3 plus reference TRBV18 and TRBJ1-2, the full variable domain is NAGVMQNPRHLVRRRGQEARLRCSPMKGHSHVYWYRQLPEEGLKFMVYLQKENIIDESGMPKERFSAEFPKEGPSILRIQQVVRGDSAAYFCASSPPDSLYGYTFGSGTRLTVV.

CDR3 sequence: CASTEDSTSREELFF. The DNA of the CDR3 is TGTGCCAGCACCGAGGACTCGACCTCCAGGGAGGAGCTGTTTTTT. The genes are TRBV6-5 and TRBJ2-2; possibly TRBD1 or TRBD2 for D (5 bases each). V lost 7 bases and J lost 10, with 22 bases in between. This CDR3 contains 15 residues. Germline V lookup: CDR1 MNHEY, CDR2 SVGAGI.

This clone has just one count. CDR3 nucleotides: TGTGCCTGGGACAGGGGTAAAGAGACCCAGTACTTC. Protein sequence: CAWDRGKETQYF. The rearrangement joins TRBV30 to TRBJ2-5; 8 bases agree with TRBD1. Trimming cost V 5 bases and J 3 bases; bases outside gene matches: 2. The CDR3 consists of 12 residues. Per the germline V gene, CDR1 is GTSNPN and CDR2 is SVGIG (reference sequence).

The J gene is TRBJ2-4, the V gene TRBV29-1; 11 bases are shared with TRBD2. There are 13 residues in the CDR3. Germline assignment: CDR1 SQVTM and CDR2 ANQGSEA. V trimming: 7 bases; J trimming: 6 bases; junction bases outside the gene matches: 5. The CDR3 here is CSAEGTSGNIQYF. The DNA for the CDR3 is TGCAGCGCCGAGGGGACTAGCGGAAACATTCAGTACTTC.